The clone carrying this T cell receptor beta chain was counted a few times. Sample time point: pre-treatment sample, taken before nivolumab and TIL therapy. The CDR3 consists of 18 residues. CDR1 is SEHNR and CDR2 is FQNEAQ in the germline V gene (reference sequence). Trimming took 5 bases from V and 0 from J, leaving 22 bases between them. The data derive from a study of TIL therapy for anti-PD-1-resistant metastatic lung cancer. Sequencing used immunoSEQ v3. This table comes from immunoSEQ multiplex PCR, and its TCRdb copy is limited to in-frame clones, with some not included. This table holds tens of thousands of clones, about 69% found once.

This sequence was found in a person between 30 and 79 years old with non-small cell lung cancer. The sample was blood, taken at baseline. This chain links TRBV7-9 with TRBJ1-1, with D possibly being TRBD1 (5 bases). CDR3 in DNA: TGTGCCAGCAGCCATACCGTGGGCAGGGAAGGTATGAACACTGAAGCTTTCTTT. Encoded protein: CASSHTVGREGMNTEAFF.